These T cell receptor beta chains were read from a single sample in a study. From the RT-PCR reads, TCRdb called clonotypes with MiXCR, one entry per CDR3 protein. The profile shows about 680,000 distinct CDR3 sequences, over 12% of them singletons. The sample taken for sequencing was memory CD4+ T cells from blood. The receptors come from a female donor in good health, serving as a healthy control. Both conserved end residues are part of each CDR3. The order of the fields is V gene, CDR3 length, clone size, J gene, D gene, CDR3 DNA, CDR3 protein. A D gene is named only where the DNA matches it firmly. Clone sizes are given selectively: once, few, many, or a class where the clone is expanded.

TRBV30	13	-	TRBJ1-5	-	TGTGCCTGGACGCCGGATAGCAATCAGCCCCAGCATTTT	CAWTPDSNQPQHF
TRBV10-2	14	-	TRBJ2-2	-	TGCGCCAGCAGTGAGATGGAAGTCACCGGGGAGCTGTTTTTT	CASSEMEVTGELFF
TRBV5-1	15	-	TRBJ1-3	TRBD1	TGCGCCAGCAGCCCGAGGGGGCCGAAAGGAAACACCATATATTTT	CASSPRGPKGNTIYF
TRBV7-9	12	few	TRBJ2-3	-	TGTGCCAGCAGCCCACTCCGGGACTCGCAGTATTTT	CASSPLRDSQYF
TRBV20-1	15	many	TRBJ2-3	-	TGCAGTGCTCCCCGCGAGATAGGAGGGGTGGATACGCAGTATTTT	CSAPREIGGVDTQYF
TRBV20-1	12	-	TRBJ2-1	-	TGCAGTGCTGCTCCACTAGGGAATGAGCAGTTCTTC	CSAAPLGNEQFF
TRBV4-2	15	many	TRBJ1-5	-	TGTGCCAGCAGCCAAGATATGCGGGGATATCAGCCCCAGCATTTT	CASSQDMRGYQPQHF
TRBV5-1	14	-	TRBJ2-3	-	TGCGCCAGCAGCTTGGAGGGGAACACAGATACGCAGTATTTT	CASSLEGNTDTQYF
TRBV6-1	17	-	TRBJ1-5	-	TGTGCCAGCAGTGACGAAGGGGGAGTGGGGAGGAATCAGCCCCAGCATTTT	CASSDEGGVGRNQPQHF
TRBV12-3/TRBV12-4	15	many	TRBJ1-2	TRBD1	TGTGCCAGCAGTTTCTGGGACAGGGAGGACTATGGCTACACCTTC	CASSFWDREDYGYTF
TRBV10-3	15	many	TRBJ2-5	TRBD1	TGTGCCATCAGCCCCGGGACAGGGGAGCAAGAGACCCAGTACTTC	CAISPGTGEQETQYF
TRBV6-1	14	-	TRBJ1-4	-	TGTGCCAGCAGTGAAAGGTTAAGGGGGGAAAAACTGTTTTTT	CASSERLRGEKLFF
TRBV20-1	13	many	TRBJ2-7	TRBD2	TGCAGTGCTAGCAAACTAGCGGGAGAGGTGCAGTACTTC	CSASKLAGEVQYF
TRBV9	16	few	TRBJ1-1	-	TGTGCCAGCAGCGTCGGATTGACGGCAATGAACACTGAAGCTTTCTTT	CASSVGLTAMNTEAFF
TRBV6-1	13	-	TRBJ2-7	-	TGTGCCAGCAGGAAGGACGGGTCCTACGAGCAGTACTTC	CASRKDGSYEQYF
TRBV11-2	14	many	TRBJ1-2	TRBD1	TGTGCCAGCAGCTTAGGACAGGGAATCAATGGCTACACCTTC	CASSLGQGINGYTF
TRBV20-1	13	many	TRBJ1-2	-	TGCAGTGCTAGTGAGGGATTTGAATATGGCTACACCTTC	CSASEGFEYGYTF
TRBV5-4	15	-	TRBJ2-1	TRBD2	TGTGCCAGCAGCTCCCCGACTAGCACAGGCAATGAGCAGTTCTTC	CASSSPTSTGNEQFF
TRBV14	14	few	TRBJ2-7	-	TGTGCCAGCAGCCATGCGGGACAGCCCTACGAGCAGTACTTC	CASSHAGQPYEQYF
TRBV28	15	many	TRBJ2-1	TRBD2	TGTGCCAGCCACTATGCTAGCGGAGCCTACAATGAGCAGTTCTTC	CASHYASGAYNEQFF
TRBV5-5	15	-	TRBJ2-3	TRBD2	TGTGCCAGCAGCTTGACTAGCGGGTCCCCTGGGGTCGGGTATTTT	CASSLTSGSPGVGYF
TRBV7-9	11	few	TRBJ1-1	-	TGTGCCAGCATCTCAGCCACTGAAGCTTTCTTT	CASISATEAFF
TRBV4-1	17	many	TRBJ2-3	TRBD2	TGCGCCAGCAGCCAACTTAGACAGACTAGCGTCCCAGATACGCAGTATTTT	CASSQLRQTSVPDTQYF
TRBV11-2	13	-	TRBJ1-2	TRBD1	TGTGCCAGCAGCTTATGGGCAGGGGGCGGCTACACCTTC	CASSLWAGGGYTF
TRBV5-6	15	many	TRBJ2-5	-	TGTGCCAGCAGCAAGGCCCCTGGGGCCCAAGAGACCCAGTACTTC	CASSKAPGAQETQYF
TRBV6-2/TRBV6-3	16	few	TRBJ2-7	TRBD2	TGTGCCAGCAGTTCCCCGGTAGCGGGACCCTCCTACGAGCAGTACTTC	CASSSPVAGPSYEQYF
TRBV7-2	15	-	TRBJ1-2	-	TGTGCCAGCACCGTACCACAGGGACCCAACTATGGCTACACCTTC	CASTVPQGPNYGYTF
TRBV4-2	16	-	TRBJ1-1	TRBD1	TGTGCCAGCAGCCCCCGGGACAGAGGCCTCCGCACTGAAGCTTTCTTT	CASSPRDRGLRTEAFF
TRBV12-3/TRBV12-4	14	-	TRBJ1-4	-	TGTGCCAGCAGGACCAGTACAACTAATGAAAAACTGTTTTTT	CASRTSTTNEKLFF
TRBV20-1	14	-	TRBJ1-4	-	TGCAGTGCTAGATCCCCGGTAGGGTACGAAAAACTGTTTTTT	CSARSPVGYEKLFF
TRBV7-9	8	-	TRBJ1-2	-	TGTGCCAGCAGCCTCCCCCCTTTC	CASSLPPF
TRBV20-1	15	-	TRBJ1-5	TRBD1	TGCAGTGCTGGGAGGTTGGGACAGCCCGCGGGGCCCCAGCATTTT	CSAGRLGQPAGPQHF
TRBV6-4	14	-	TRBJ2-1	TRBD2	TGTGCCAGCAGTACCGGACTAGCGGGAAGTGAGCAGTTCTTC	CASSTGLAGSEQFF